The 10 T cell receptor beta chains below were found in one sample sequenced in a study of blood T cell repertoires in COVID-19. The repertoire was sequenced with immunoSEQ multiplex PCR; TCRdb's copy has only in-frame clones and lacks some. Of about 180,000 clones in the sample, just over 85% were seen once. The sequencing sample was made of PBMCs or T cells enriched from blood (not recorded which). The receptors originated from a woman aged 18-29 years who had recovered from COVID-19.

CDR3 in amino acids: CASSQESLPGASSYNEQFF. Written as DNA, the CDR3 is TGCGCCAGCAGCCAAGAATCACTACCAGGGGCCAGCTCCTACAATGAGCAGTTCTTC. This chain uses TRBV4-1 with TRBJ2-1; TRBD1 might be the D (6 bases). V lost 0 bases and J lost 0, with 18 bases in between. Germline V lookup: CDR1 MGHRA, CDR2 YSYEKL. The CDR3 loop spans 19 amino acids.

The V and J genes are TRBV27 and TRBJ2-1; 12 bases agree with TRBD2. Germline V gene data show CDR1 as MNHEY and CDR2 as SMNVEV (reference sequence). Trimming at V came to 2 bases and at J to 8 bases, leaving 7 bases not matched to a gene. The CDR3 length is 16 residues. The CDR3 DNA reads as TGTGCCAGCAGTTTAGTCCTAGCGGGGGGGCCCCATGAGCAGTTCTTC. Translated, it gives CASSLVLAGGPHEQFF.

The chain employs TRBV11-2 and TRBJ1-2; 8 bases fit TRBD1. With 5 bases clipped from V and 4 bases from J, the junction kept 18 bases outside the gene matches. CDR1 is SGHAT, CDR2 FQNNGV, per germline. The CDR3 length is 18 residues. The CDR3 spells CASSPFSRPGGAGYGYTF. CDR3 in DNA: TGTGCCAGCAGCCCCTTTTCTCGTCCAGGGGGCGCCGGCTATGGCTACACCTTC.

V is TRBV10-3 and J is TRBJ1-5; TRBD1 is a possible D gene (6 bases). The CDR3 is made up of 15 amino acids. V dropped 0 bases and J dropped 5 bases, with 11 bases sitting between them. Looked up from germline, CDR1 is ENHRY and CDR2 is SYGVKD. The CDR3 here is CAISESDSQYQPQHF. The CDR3 nucleotides read TGTGCCATCAGTGAGTCGGACAGCCAATATCAGCCCCAGCATTTT.

The chain is built from TRBV29-1 and TRBJ1-4; 8 bases are a match to TRBD1. V lost 6 bases, J lost 8 bases, and 8 bases stayed unmatched. CDR1 and CDR2 (germline): SQVTM, ANQGSEA. The CDR3 totals 13 residues. CDR3 in DNA: TGCAGCGTACAGACAGGGGATCGGGAAAAACTGTTTTTT. It translates to CSVQTGDREKLFF.

V usage is TRBV2 and J usage is TRBJ2-1; 8 positions agree with TRBD2. CDR3 length equals 15 residues. Germline V CDR1 and CDR2: SNHLY, FYNNEI. J lost 4 bases, V lost 6 bases, and 8 bases had no gene match. The CDR3 DNA sequence: TGTGCCAGCAGGGAGGCACTAGCGGAATACAATGAGCAGTTCTTC. Its protein is CASREALAEYNEQFF. The variable domain in full, with the rest retrieved from reference TRBV2 and TRBJ2-1, is EPEVTQTPSHQVTQMGQEVILRCVPISNHLYFYWYRQILGQKVEFLVSFYNNEISEKSEIFDDQFSVERPDGSNFTLKIRSTKLEDSAMYFCASREALAEYNEQFFGPGTRLTVL.

The chain is built from TRBV28 and TRBJ1-6; 8 positions match TRBD1. V lost 6 bases and J lost 7; bases outside the gene matches: 5. The CDR3 consists of 14 residues. CDR1 MDHEN and CDR2 SYDVKM come from the germline V gene. CDR3 region: CASRRRDRNSPLHF. The CDR3 region has the DNA TGTGCCAGCAGGAGACGGGACAGGAATTCACCCCTCCACTTT.

The V gene is TRBV5-1, the J gene TRBJ2-5; 7 nucleotides align to TRBD1. The V segment lost 4 bases and the J segment 4 bases; nucleotides outside the gene matches: 7. CDR3 length: 14 residues. CDR1 SGHRS and CDR2 YFSETQ come from the germline V gene. CDR3 nucleotide sequence: TGCGCCAGCAGCACAGACAGGGTTAGAGAGACCCAGTACTTC. It yields the protein CASSTDRVRETQYF.

The CDR3 protein is CASKIQGRNTEAFF. CDR3 bases: TGCGCCAGCAAGATCCAGGGAAGGAACACTGAAGCTTTCTTT. The chain links TRBV10-1 to TRBJ1-1; perhaps TRBD1 as D (5 bases). Trimming left V 7 bases short and J 1 base short, with 13 bases between. This CDR3 contains 14 residues. CDR1 is WNHNN, CDR2 SYGVQD, per germline (reference sequence).

V and J are TRBV7-8 and TRBJ1-1; 8 nucleotides agree with TRBD1. Germline values: CDR1 SGHVS, CDR2 FQNEAQ. The CDR3 is made up of 15 amino acids. With 5 bases clipped from V and 8 bases from J, the junction kept 13 bases outside the gene matches. CDR3 residues: CASSPLGTGRGEAFF. The CDR3 coding sequence is TGTGCCAGCAGCCCTCTTGGGACAGGCCGTGGGGAAGCTTTCTTT. Based on the CDR3 plus reference TRBV7-8 and TRBJ1-1, the full variable domain is GAGVSQSPRYKVAKRGQDVALRCDPISGHVSLFWYQQALGQGPEFLTYFQNEAQLDKSGLPSDRFFAERPEGSVSTLKIQRTQQEDSAVYLCASSPLGTGRGEAFFGQGTRLTVV.